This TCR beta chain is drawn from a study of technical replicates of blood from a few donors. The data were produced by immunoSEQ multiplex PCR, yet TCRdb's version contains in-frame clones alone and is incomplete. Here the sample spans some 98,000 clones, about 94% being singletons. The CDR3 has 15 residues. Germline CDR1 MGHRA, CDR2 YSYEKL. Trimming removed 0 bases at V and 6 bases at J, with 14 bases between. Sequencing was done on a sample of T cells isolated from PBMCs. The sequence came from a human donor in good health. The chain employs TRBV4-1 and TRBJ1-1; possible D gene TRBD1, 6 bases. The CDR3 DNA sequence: TGCGCCAGCAGCCAAGAGGGAAACAGGGCTTCTGAAGCTTTCTTT. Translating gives CASSQEGNRASEAFF.